This T cell receptor beta chain derives from a study of T cells expressing NK-cell markers. Study background: The TCR beta repertoires originated in sorted CD3+CD56+NKG2C+, CD3+CD56+NKG2C- and CD3+CD56-NKG2C+ T cells.

TCR beta cDNA was generated via 5'RACE template switching incorporating UMIs. TCRdb reworked the 5' RACE reads into one entry per CDR3 protein, no DNA. Its clone listing holds 350,000 to 450,000 distinct CDR3 sequences. Germline assignment: CDR1 MNHEY and CDR2 SVGAGI. The CDR3 totals 16 residues. Concerning this clonotype itself: What it binds is not known.

The study, taken as a whole, reports: Dominant NKG2C+ clonotypes were found to form about 1.0-7.5% of CD8+ T cells in several donors.

The chain employs TRBV6-5 and TRBJ2-7; absent DNA, TCRdb's TRBD2 call cannot be checked. Sequencing was carried out using blood T cells: a sorted CD56 or NKG2C T cell subset, CD4+ or CD8+ T cells, or bulk PBMC T cells (not recorded which). This clonotype was sampled from a man between 18 and 69 years old in good health. CDR3 region: CASSPRQGGLSYEQYF.